This TCR beta chain originates from a study of T cells in Graves' hyperthyroidism and ophthalmopathy. Study-level background: Peripheral blood was obtained at initial diagnosis, preceding any treatment. Findings of the study overall: Prediction of ophthalmopathy progression came a median approximately 6.5 months pre-onset.

Clinicians diagnosed patients from clinical symptoms, serum thyroxine and TRAb, thyroid ultrasound and orbital computed tomography. From germline, CDR1 is SGHTA and CDR2 FQGTGA. The CDR3 totals 14 residues. As regards this clonotype: Its antigen remains unknown. Mismatch with germline at one junction end may stem from a read error.

Amplified TCR beta CDR3 regions came from RNA transcripts. The HTBI primer set served for first-round RT-PCR of the TCR CDR3. TCRdb re-analysed the multiplex PCR reads in MiXCR, keeping a single row per CDR3 protein. The data contain some 200,000 distinct CDR3 sequences, about 17% of them singletons. Sequenced: blood. This sequence joins TRBV7-3 and TRBJ2-7; D perhaps matches TRBD1 (6 bases). The receptor's source is a woman between 45 and 60 years old with Graves' hyperthyroidism. CDR3 DNA: TGTGCCAGCAGCCCACCGGGACATAACTACGAGCAGTACTTT. Translated, it gives CASSPPGHNYEQYF.